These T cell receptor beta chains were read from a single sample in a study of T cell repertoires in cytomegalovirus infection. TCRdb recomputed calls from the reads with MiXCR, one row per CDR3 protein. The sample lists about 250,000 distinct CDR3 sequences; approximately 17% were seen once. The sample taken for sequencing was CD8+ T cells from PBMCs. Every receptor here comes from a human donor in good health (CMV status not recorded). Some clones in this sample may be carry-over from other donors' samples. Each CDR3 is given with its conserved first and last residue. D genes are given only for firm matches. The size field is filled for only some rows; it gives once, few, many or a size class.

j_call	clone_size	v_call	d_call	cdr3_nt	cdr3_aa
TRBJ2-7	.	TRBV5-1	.	TGCGCCAGCAGCTTGGGCAATTCCGAGCAGTACTTC	CASSLGNSEQYF
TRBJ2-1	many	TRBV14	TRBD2	TGTGCCAGCAGCCAAGTGCCTAGCGGGGTTTACAATGAGCAGTTCTTC	CASSQVPSGVYNEQFF
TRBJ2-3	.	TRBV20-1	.	TGCAGTGCTAGTATGGCTAACACAGATACGCAGTATTTT	CSASMANTDTQYF
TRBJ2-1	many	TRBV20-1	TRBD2	TGCAGTGCTAGAGCGGGACTAGCGGGGGACTGGGGTGAGCAGTTCTTC	CSARAGLAGDWGEQFF
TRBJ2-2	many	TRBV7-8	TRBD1	TGTGCCAGCAGCCATACAAGGACAGGGGTGAACACCGGGGAGCTGTTTTTT	CASSHTRTGVNTGELFF
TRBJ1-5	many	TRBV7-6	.	TGTGCCAGCAGCTTAACCACAGACCCTGATCAGCCCCAGCATTTT	CASSLTTDPDQPQHF
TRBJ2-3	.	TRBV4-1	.	TGCGCCAGCAGCCAAGTTGAGGACACCTCTTACACAGATACGCAGTATTTT	CASSQVEDTSYTDTQYF
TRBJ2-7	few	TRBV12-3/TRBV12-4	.	TGTGCCAGCAGTTTAGCCCAAGCTCTCGAGCAGTACTTC	CASSLAQALEQYF
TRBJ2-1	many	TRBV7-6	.	TGTGCCAGCAGCTTAGTACAGTCCAGGCACGATGAGCAGTTCTTC	CASSLVQSRHDEQFF
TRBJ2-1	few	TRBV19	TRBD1	TGTGCCAGTAGTATAGCACAGGGGGCCCGGAATGAGCAGTTCTTC	CASSIAQGARNEQFF
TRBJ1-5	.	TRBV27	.	TGTGCCAGCAAGACAGGCTATCAGCCCCAGCATTTT	CASKTGYQPQHF
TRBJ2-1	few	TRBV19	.	TGTGCCAGTAGTACCGACTATAATGAGCAGTTCTTC	CASSTDYNEQFF
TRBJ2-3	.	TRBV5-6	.	TGTGCCAGCAGCTCCCGGAAGGTCTGGACTAGCACAGATACGCAGTATTTT	CASSSRKVWTSTDTQYF
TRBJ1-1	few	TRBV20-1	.	TGCAGTGCTGTGGAACAGGGCACTGAAGCTTTCTTT	CSAVEQGTEAFF
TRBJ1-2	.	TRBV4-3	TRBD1	TGCGCCAGCAGCAAATACTTTGGACAGGTCGAAGATAACTATGGCTACACCTTC	CASSKYFGQVEDNYGYTF
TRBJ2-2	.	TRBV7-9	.	TGTGCCAGCAGCTCGACGGCTAGCGCTAACACCGGGGAGCTGTTTTTT	CASSSTASANTGELFF
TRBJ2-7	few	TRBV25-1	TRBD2	TGTGCCAGCAGTGAATACGCGGGGGCCTACGAGCAGTACTTC	CASSEYAGAYEQYF
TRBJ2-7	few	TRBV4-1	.	TGCGCCAGCAGCCAAGAATTTGGGGGCGTAGGGCTCTACGAGCAGTACTTC	CASSQEFGGVGLYEQYF
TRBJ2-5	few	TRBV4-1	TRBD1	TGCGCCAGCAGCCAAGCGACAGGGTATGAGACCCAGTACTTC	CASSQATGYETQYF
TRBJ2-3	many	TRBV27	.	TGTGCCAGCAGTATGGCGAGGGGCACAGATACGCAGTATTTT	CASSMARGTDTQYF
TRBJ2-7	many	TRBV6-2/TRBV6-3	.	TGTGCCAGCACCTCCGGTCGTGCTGGGGAGCAGTACTTC	CASTSGRAGEQYF
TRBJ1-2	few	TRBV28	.	TGTGCCAGCACTCTGAGGGGGTACTATGGCTACACCTTC	CASTLRGYYGYTF